This entry lists 27 T cell receptor beta chains sequenced from one sample in a study of cytomegalovirus exposure and HLA in healthy donors. PCR was performed using 60 Vbeta and 13 Jbeta primers. The repertoire was sequenced with immunoSEQ multiplex PCR; TCRdb's copy has only in-frame clones and lacks some. The table records tens of thousands of clones, 78% of them present only once. Sequencing used PBMCs. These receptor sequences come from a woman aged 40 to 55 in good health and CMV-seronegative.

This clone was detected only once. The chain carries TRBV5-4 and TRBJ2-1, with a tentative D call TRBD1 (6 bases). There are 16 residues in the CDR3. V gave up 3 bases and J gave up 2 bases, with 15 bases separating them. Per the germline V gene, CDR1 is SGHNT and CDR2 is YYREEE (reference sequence). In DNA form, the CDR3 reads TGTGCCAGCAGCTCAAGGAGAGGGGGTACCTACAATGAGCAGTTCTTC. It encodes CASSSRRGGTYNEQFF. The full variable domain, in which reference TRBV5-4 and TRBJ2-1 provide the parts outside the CDR3, is ETGVTQSPTHLIKTRGQQVTLRCSSQSGHNTVSWYQQALGQGPQFIFQYYREEENGRGNFPPRFSGLQFPNYSSELNVNALELDDSALYLCASSSRRGGTYNEQFFGPGTRLTVL.

V is TRBV5-4 and J is TRBJ1-1; D is perhaps TRBD1 (6 bases). Germline V gives CDR1 SGHNT, CDR2 YYREEE (reference sequence). Trimming stripped 7 bases from V and 4 bases from J, with 14 bases between. The CDR3 sequence is 13 residues long. DNA for the CDR3: TGTGCCAGCGGCCTCCCAGGGGTCACTGAAGCTTTCTTT. Protein: CASGLPGVTEAFF.

V usage is TRBV4-2 and J usage is TRBJ2-7; 8 bases map to TRBD2. The V segment lost 3 bases and the J segment 1 base; nucleotides outside the gene matches: 5. The CDR3 totals 15 residues. CDR1 LGHNA and CDR2 YNFKEQ come from the germline V gene. The CDR3 here is CASSHAGTSSYEQYF. In nucleotides, the CDR3 is TGTGCCAGCAGCCATGCCGGGACTAGTTCCTACGAGCAGTACTTC.

J is TRBJ1-1 and V is TRBV6-1, with D perhaps matching TRBD1 (6 bases). The CDR3 covers 15 residues. The V and J ends lost 7 bases and 0 bases respectively, with 15 bases between them. Germline CDR1 reads MNHNS; CDR2 reads SASEGT. CDR3 DNA: TGTGCCAGCACTCGGCAACAGGGAATGAACACTGAAGCTTTCTTT. Amino acids: CASTRQQGMNTEAFF.

A remark on this clone: The junction departs from the called germline gene at one end, perhaps through a read error. The same CDR3 is also encoded by other DNA sequences in this sample. This CDR3 is CASLQAMNTEAFF. The CDR3 DNA reads TGCGCCAGCTTACAGGCCATGAACACTGAAGCTTTCTTT. J is TRBJ1-1 and V is TRBV27, with D perhaps matching TRBD1 (5 bases). Germline CDR1 is MNHEY and CDR2 is SMNVEV (reference sequence). This CDR3 has 13 residues.

This clone has just one count. The V gene is TRBV5-1, the J gene TRBJ2-1; D might be TRBD2 (6 bases). In germline, CDR1 is SGHRS, CDR2 YFSETQ. There are 15 residues in the CDR3. V lost 3 bases, J lost 1 base, and 11 bases lay in between. The CDR3 coding sequence is TGCGCCAGCAGCTCCCACGGGGGATCCTACAATGAGCAGTTCTTC. It is translated as CASSSHGGSYNEQFF.

The gene calls are TRBV5-6 and TRBJ2-7; the D is unclear. The V end lost 4 bases, the J end lost 2 bases, and 16 bases lay between the germline ends. Looked up from germline, CDR1 is SGHDT and CDR2 is YYEEEE. The CDR3 covers 15 residues. This CDR3 is CASSNPRHGAYEQYF. In DNA, the CDR3 is TGTGCCAGCAGCAATCCTCGGCACGGAGCCTACGAGCAGTACTTC.

This clone has just a few counts. The chain has TRBV15 and TRBJ2-1; TRBD2 matches at 11 bases. V trimming: 5 bases; J trimming: 7 bases; junction bases outside the gene matches: 7. The CDR3 is made up of 15 amino acids. The germline V gene has CDR1 LNHNV and CDR2 YYDKDF (reference sequence). CDR3 in amino acids: CATSSRTSGLNEQFF. CDR3 nucleotide sequence: TGTGCCACCAGCTCTCGGACTAGCGGGCTAAATGAGCAGTTCTTC.

This clone was found a few times. The chain recombines TRBV10-3 with TRBJ1-1; 10 bases fit TRBD1. The CDR3 extends over 14 amino acids. After removal of 4 bases from V and 6 bases from J, the junction contained 5 bases not matched to a gene. Germline CDR1 is ENHRY and CDR2 is SYGVKD. This chain's CDR3 is CAISGQTGGAEAFF. The CDR3 nucleotides are TGTGCCATCAGTGGCCAGACAGGGGGCGCTGAAGCTTTCTTT.

In its sample, this clone was seen once. J is TRBJ2-7 and V is TRBV9; 10 bases are a match to TRBD1. The V gene's germline CDR1 is SGDLS and CDR2 YYNGEE. The CDR3 contains 17 residues. After removal of 4 bases from V and 4 bases from J, the junction contained 14 bases not matched to a gene. CDR3 sequence: CASSLNRDRGRQYEQYF. The CDR3 DNA follows: TGTGCCAGCAGCTTAAACCGGGACAGGGGACGTCAGTACGAGCAGTACTTC. The entire variable domain, with the rest obtained from reference TRBV9 and TRBJ2-7, is as follows: DSGVTQTPKHLITATGQRVTLRCSPRSGDLSVYWYQQSLDQGLQFLIQYYNGEERAKGNILERFSAQQFPDLHSELNLSSLELGDSALYFCASSLNRDRGRQYEQYFGPGTRLTVT.

This sequence joins TRBV19 and TRBJ1-2, with 7 bases that match TRBD1. The CDR3 contains 14 residues. V dropped 10 bases and J dropped 4; count of bases not matched to a gene: 12. CDR1 is LNHDA, CDR2 SQIVND, per germline (reference sequence). The CDR3 protein is CATLGGRGFYGYTF. The DNA for the CDR3 is TGTGCCACTCTGGGTGGCAGGGGGTTCTATGGCTACACCTTC.

This chain joins TRBV14 and TRBJ2-1; 13 nucleotides agree with TRBD2. This CDR3 comprises 17 residues. Germline V gene sequence: CDR1 SGHDN, CDR2 FVKESK. The trim removed 5 bases at V and 5 bases at J, leaving 9 bases unmatched. The CDR3 DNA follows: TGTGCCAGCAGCATGCGGGGGACTAGCGGGATCCACAATGAGCAGTTCTTC. This translates into CASSMRGTSGIHNEQFF.

The CDR3 reads CASRRTSGTNYEQYF. In nucleotides, the CDR3 is TGCGCCAGCAGACGTACTAGCGGTACCAACTACGAGCAGTACTTC. The genes are TRBV5-1 and TRBJ2-7, with 8 positions matching TRBD2. From germline, CDR1 is SGHRS and CDR2 YFSETQ. V lost 5 bases, J lost 3 bases, and 10 bases stayed unmatched. The CDR3 consists of 15 residues.

This clone turned up a few times. The chain employs TRBV6-6 and TRBJ2-2, with D tentatively TRBD1 (7 bases). CDR1 MNHNY and CDR2 SVGAGI come from the germline V gene (reference sequence). The V end lost 4 bases, the J end lost 4 bases, and 16 bases lay between the germline ends. The CDR3 has 16 amino acids. In nucleotides, the CDR3 is TGTGCCAGCAGTTCGCAGGGGGGCTGGGGCACCGGGGAGCTGTTTTTT. Translated, it gives CASSSQGGWGTGELFF.

The V and J genes are TRBV6-5 and TRBJ2-5; 8 bases agree with TRBD1. CDR3 length: 13 amino acids. The germline V gene encodes CDR1 MNHEY and CDR2 SVGAGI. Trimming removed 5 bases from V and 5 bases from J; junction bases left unmatched: 4. The DNA of the CDR3 is TGTGCCAGCAGTACGGACAGGGTGGAGACCCAGTACTTC. It specifies CASSTDRVETQYF.

The rearrangement uses TRBV6-6 and TRBJ1-1; a possible D gene is TRBD1 (6 bases). The CDR3 extends over 16 amino acids. The V end lost 2 bases, the J end lost 5 bases, and 18 bases lay between the germline ends. Per the germline V gene, CDR1 is MNHNY and CDR2 is SVGAGI (reference sequence). The CDR3 loop reads CASSYLQNREKTEAFF. As DNA, the CDR3 is TGTGCCAGCAGTTACCTTCAAAACAGGGAGAAGACTGAAGCTTTCTTT.

The rearrangement uses TRBV7-9 and TRBJ2-2, with D unresolved. The length of the CDR3 is 15 residues. Between the trimmed V and J ends, which lost 5 bases and 0 bases, there was a span of 10 bases. CDR1 SEHNR and CDR2 FQNEAQ come from the germline V gene (reference sequence). The CDR3 bases are TGTGCCAGCAGCGAACGTCAGTCGAACACCGGGGAGCTGTTTTTT. Translation gives CASSERQSNTGELFF.

In this sample, this clone turned up once. The chain joins TRBV9 to TRBJ2-2, with D tentatively TRBD1 (6 bases). The CDR3 loop spans 14 amino acids. The V gene's germline CDR1 is SGDLS and CDR2 YYNGEE. The germline V and J ends were trimmed by 2 bases and 1 base, with 6 bases remaining between them. CDR3 residues: CASSVDRNTGELFF. The DNA for the CDR3 is TGTGCCAGCAGCGTGGACAGGAACACCGGGGAGCTGTTTTTT. The full variable domain, in which reference TRBV9 and TRBJ2-2 provide the parts outside the CDR3, is DSGVTQTPKHLITATGQRVTLRCSPRSGDLSVYWYQQSLDQGLQFLIQYYNGEERAKGNILERFSAQQFPDLHSELNLSSLELGDSALYFCASSVDRNTGELFFGEGSRLTVL.

The rearrangement uses TRBV30 and TRBJ1-2, with TRBD1 identical over 8 bases. The CDR3 length is 14 residues. Per germline, CDR1 GTSNPN and CDR2 SVGIG (reference sequence). V trimming: 4 bases; J trimming: 8 bases; junction bases outside the gene matches: 12. The CDR3 protein is CAWNSGQGARGYTF. The DNA of the CDR3 is TGTGCCTGGAATTCGGGGCAGGGGGCGCGGGGCTACACCTTC.

This clone has only one observation. The chain employs TRBV5-1 and TRBJ1-1, with TRBD1 matching 7 bases. Germline CDR1 is SGHRS and CDR2 is YFSETQ. This CDR3 has 16 residues. J was trimmed by 4 bases and V by 4 bases; bases with no gene match: 13. The CDR3 is CASSQGERGSGTEAFF. The CDR3 nucleotides read TGCGCCAGCAGCCAGGGGGAAAGGGGCTCCGGCACTGAAGCTTTCTTT.

CDR3: CASSGLTGALHEQFF. CDR3 DNA sequence: TGCGCCAGCAGCGGTCTGACAGGGGCCTTGCATGAGCAGTTCTTC. The V and J genes are TRBV5-1 and TRBJ2-1, with 8 nucleotides matching TRBD1. Germline CDR1 and CDR2: SGHRS and YFSETQ. This CDR3 is 15 amino acids long. V was clipped by 4 bases and J by 8 bases; unmatched bases: 11. The whole variable domain, filled in from reference TRBV5-1 and TRBJ2-1, reads KAGVTQTPRYLIKTRGQQVTLSCSPISGHRSVSWYQQTPGQGLQFLFEYFSETQRNKGNFPGRFSGRQFSNSRSEMNVSTLELGDSALYLCASSGLTGALHEQFFGPGTRLTVL.

The rearrangement uses TRBV11-2 and TRBJ1-2; D perhaps matches TRBD1 (5 bases). The V gene lost 1 base and the J gene lost 13 bases, with 13 bases spanning the gap. CDR3 length: 12 amino acids. Germline CDR1 SGHAT, CDR2 FQNNGV. The CDR3 DNA sequence: TGTGCCAGCAGCTTAGGCACAGGCGTAGGCACCTTC. Its protein is CASSLGTGVGTF.

This clone came up a few times. V gene TRBV5-6 combines with J gene TRBJ2-7; maybe TRBD2 (6 bases). Germline loops: CDR1 SGHDT, CDR2 YYEEEE. V dropped 2 bases and J dropped 2 bases, with 14 bases sitting between them. The CDR3 loop spans 15 amino acids. CDR3 amino acids: CASSLRDSPAYEQYF. CDR3 sequence (DNA): TGTGCCAGCAGCTTACGGGACTCCCCAGCCTACGAGCAGTACTTC. Based on the CDR3 plus reference TRBV5-6 and TRBJ2-7, the full variable domain is DAGVTQSPTHLIKTRGQQVTLRCSPKSGHDTVSWYQQALGQGPQFIFQYYEEEERQRGNFPDRFSGHQFPNYSSELNVNALLLGDSALYLCASSLRDSPAYEQYFGPGTRLTVT.

The table lists this clone with a count of one. The V and J genes are TRBV27 and TRBJ1-6, with unresolved D. Germline loops: CDR1 MNHEY, CDR2 SMNVEV (reference sequence). Trimming took 2 bases from V and 12 from J, leaving 11 bases between them. The CDR3 is made up of 13 amino acids. CDR3 sequence reads: CASSLDLGLPLHF. The CDR3, as DNA: TGTGCCAGCAGTTTAGATCTAGGATTACCCCTCCACTTT.

The V and J genes are TRBV4-3 and TRBJ1-2; no reliable D call. This CDR3 is built from 11 residues. Germline values: CDR1 LGHNA, CDR2 YSLEER. V lost 4 bases and J lost 6, with 6 bases in between. CDR3 sequence reads: CASSPGHGYTF. CDR3 nucleotides: TGCGCCAGCAGCCCGGGTCATGGCTACACCTTC.

In its sample, this clone was seen a few times. The V gene is TRBV7-6, the J gene TRBJ2-5, with D perhaps matching TRBD2 (6 bases). The DNA end lines up better with TRBJ2-7; the J call may be wrong. Germline V gives CDR1 SGHVS, CDR2 FNYEAQ. The CDR3 totals 17 residues. The CDR3 region is CASSLAGWEDSKNEQYF. In DNA, the CDR3 is TGTGCCAGCAGCTTAGCGGGTTGGGAGGATAGTAAGAACGAGCAGTACTTC.

Only a few counts were recorded for this clone. The chain links TRBV5-1 to TRBJ1-2, with D possibly matching TRBD1 (5 bases). The V end lost 2 bases, the J end lost 6 bases, and 17 bases lay between the germline ends. The CDR3 length is 15 residues. The germline V gene has CDR1 SGHRS and CDR2 YFSETQ. The CDR3 region is CASSFSPGLGDGYTF. Written as DNA, the CDR3 is TGCGCCAGCAGCTTTTCACCGGGACTAGGGGATGGCTACACCTTC.